The T cell receptor beta chain described here comes from a study of blood T cells in healthy people across ages. This clonotype was seen only once. Primed by a sample-barcoded 5' primer and a J-beta primer mix, a second PCR proceeded for about 6 to 11 cycles. MiXCR was run by TCRdb on the 5' RACE reads, yielding one entry per CDR3 protein. The sample holds about 1.4 million distinct CDR3 sequences, 59% seen once. Germline V gene lookup returns CDR1 MNHEY and CDR2 SVGEGT. V dropped 2 bases and J dropped 3; count of bases not matched to a gene: 6. There are 16 residues in the CDR3. The V gene is TRBV6-2 or TRBV6-3, the J gene TRBJ1-1; 10 bases are shared with TRBD1. This TCR was recovered from a man younger than 35 in good health. The sequenced sample consisted of blood. Written as DNA, the CDR3 is TGTGCCAGCAGTTACGGAACCGGGACAGGGGACACTGAAGCTTTCTTT. It codes for CASSYGTGTGDTEAFF.